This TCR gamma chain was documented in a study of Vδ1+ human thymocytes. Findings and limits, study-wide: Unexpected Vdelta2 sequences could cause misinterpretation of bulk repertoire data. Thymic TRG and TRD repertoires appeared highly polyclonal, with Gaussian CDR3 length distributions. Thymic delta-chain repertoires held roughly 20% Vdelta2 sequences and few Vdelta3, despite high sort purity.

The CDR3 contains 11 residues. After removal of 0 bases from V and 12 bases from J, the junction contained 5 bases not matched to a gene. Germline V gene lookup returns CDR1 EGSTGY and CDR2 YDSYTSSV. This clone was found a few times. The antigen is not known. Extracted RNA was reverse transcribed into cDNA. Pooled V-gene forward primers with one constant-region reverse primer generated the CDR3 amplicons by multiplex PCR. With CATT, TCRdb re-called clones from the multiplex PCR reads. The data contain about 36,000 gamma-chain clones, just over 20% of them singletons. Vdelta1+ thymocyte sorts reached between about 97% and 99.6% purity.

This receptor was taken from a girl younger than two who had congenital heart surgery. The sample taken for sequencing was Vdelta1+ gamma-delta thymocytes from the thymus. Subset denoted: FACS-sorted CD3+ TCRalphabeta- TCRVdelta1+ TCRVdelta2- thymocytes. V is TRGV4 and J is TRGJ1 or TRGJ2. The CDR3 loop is CATWDGRSKLF. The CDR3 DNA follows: TGTGCCACCTGGGATGGGCGATCGAAACTCTTT.